This T cell receptor beta chain comes out of a study of blood T cell repertoires in COVID-19. Study in general: In each case, the material was cDNA or gDNA derived from T cells, B-cell-depleted T cells, or PBMCs.

Unmatched junction bases numbered 8, after V lost 1 base and J lost 6 bases. Germline V gene lookup returns CDR1 SGHRS and CDR2 YFSETQ. This CDR3 is built from 15 residues. In the study's own analysis: Reference gene primer amplification gave nucleated cell count estimates. Repertoires were generated with immunoSEQ multiplex PCR, while TCRdb's copy carries only in-frame clones and drops some. The V and J calls and the clone size are those of that table, but D and trimming were determined from the DNA. This table has under 250,000 clones, approximately 90% appearing once. This sequence was found in a man aged 30-40 years with COVID-19, enrolled during active disease. This chain connects TRBV5-1 to TRBJ2-7, with 9 bases aligning to TRBD1. The specimen was peripheral blood. The DNA for the CDR3 is TGCGCCAGCAGCTTGCCCGGGACAGGGACGAGCGAGCAGTACTTC. Protein product: CASSLPGTGTSEQYF.